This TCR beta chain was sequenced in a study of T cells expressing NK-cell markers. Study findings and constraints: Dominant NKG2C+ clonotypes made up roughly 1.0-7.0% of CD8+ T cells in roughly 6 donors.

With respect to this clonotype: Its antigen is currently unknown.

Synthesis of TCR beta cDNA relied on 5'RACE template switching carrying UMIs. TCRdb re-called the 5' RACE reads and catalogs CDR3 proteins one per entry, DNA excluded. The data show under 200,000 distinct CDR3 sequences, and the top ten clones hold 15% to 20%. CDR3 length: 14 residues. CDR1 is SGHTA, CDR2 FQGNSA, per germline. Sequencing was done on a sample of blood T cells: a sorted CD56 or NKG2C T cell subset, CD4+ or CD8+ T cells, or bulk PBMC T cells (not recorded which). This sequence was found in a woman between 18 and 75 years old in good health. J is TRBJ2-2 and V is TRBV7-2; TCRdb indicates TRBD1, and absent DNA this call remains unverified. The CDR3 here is CASSFQGGTGELFF. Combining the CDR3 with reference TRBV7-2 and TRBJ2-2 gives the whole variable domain GAGVSQSPSNKVTEKGKDVELRCDPISGHTALYWYRQSLGQGLEFLIYFQGNSAPDKSGLPSDRFSAERTGGSVSTLTIQRTQQEDSAVYLCASSFQGGTGELFFGEGSRLTVL.